This T cell receptor (beta chain) was identified in a study of shared clonotypes between healthy human individuals. Overall study context: CD8 memory received one plate per donor, CD8 naive two, CD4 memory three and CD4 naive three.

Assay: immunoSEQ multiplex PCR; the TCRdb copy retains only in-frame clones and omits some. The repertoire holds 1,500,000 or so clones, with less than 99% as singletons. Germline assignment: CDR1 MDHEN and CDR2 SYDVKM. The CDR3 has 16 amino acids. V gave up 3 bases and J gave up 0 bases, with 15 bases separating them. The sequencing sample was made of naive CD4+ T cells sorted from blood. Regarding subset: CD45RA+ positively selected. The source is a man aged 25 to 40 in good health. The J gene is TRBJ2-7, the V gene TRBV28; D ambiguous. The DNA for the CDR3 is TGTGCCAGCAGTTTTATAACCCTTCGGTTCTCCTACGAGCAGTACTTC. It is translated as CASSFITLRFSYEQYF.